Each of the 5 T cell receptor beta chains below was sequenced from the same sample in a study of OX40 agonist ivuxolimab in advanced cancers. Method: immunoSEQ multiplex PCR; TCRdb's copy keeps in-frame clones and lacks some. The sample carries 85,000 to 130,000 clones, roughly nine tenths recorded once. The specimen was CD4+ or CD8+ T cells sorted from blood, collected in a trial of the OX40 agonist ivuxolimab. The receptors shown here come from an adult with an advanced solid tumor such as melanoma, head and neck, liver or kidney cancer.

CDR3 sequence reads: CSVSQDRSEQFF. The CDR3 DNA reads TGCAGCGTCTCCCAGGACCGGAGTGAGCAGTTCTTC. V and J are TRBV29-1 and TRBJ2-1; D gene ambiguous. Germline values: CDR1 SQVTM, CDR2 ANQGSEA. With 6 bases removed from V and 9 bases from J, the gap between germline ends came to 15 bases. The CDR3 loop spans 12 amino acids.

V gene TRBV4-1 combines with J gene TRBJ2-6; D ambiguous. The CDR3 totals 17 residues. Per germline, CDR1 MGHRA and CDR2 YSYEKL. Trimming stripped 4 bases from V and 2 bases from J, with 15 bases between. CDR3 coding DNA: TGCGCCAGCAGCCTCGCAGTAGACTCCGCTGGGGCCAACGTCCTGACTTTC. Its translation: CASSLAVDSAGANVLTF.

The gene calls are TRBV11-2 and TRBJ2-7; D not certain. The CDR3 covers 13 residues. Per the germline V gene, CDR1 is SGHAT and CDR2 is FQNNGV. V lost 1 base and J 7 bases, leaving 11 bases between the germline ends. CDR3 sequence reads: CASSLAHVGEQYF. CDR3 DNA sequence: TGTGCCAGCAGCTTAGCACACGTCGGAGAGCAGTACTTC. The full variable domain, completed using reference TRBV11-2 and TRBJ2-7, is EAGVAQSPRYKIIEKRQSVAFWCNPISGHATLYWYQQILGQGPKLLIQFQNNGVVDDSQLPKDRFSAERLKGVDSTLKIQPAKLEDSAVYLCASSLAHVGEQYFGPGTRLTVT.

CDR3 sequence (DNA): TGTGCCAGCAGGACAGGGGGTAACTATGGCTACACCTTC. Protein product: CASRTGGNYGYTF. The chain combines TRBV6-1 with TRBJ1-2, with 9 bases matching TRBD1. Germline V gene data show CDR1 as MNHNS and CDR2 as SASEGT. V gave up 6 bases and J gave up 1 base; unmatched junction bases: 0. CDR3 length: 13 residues.

The chain employs TRBV5-4 and TRBJ1-2; 9 nucleotides align to TRBD1. CDR3 size: 15 residues. Trimming at V came to 4 bases and at J to 0 bases, leaving 4 bases not matched to a gene. Germline V gene sequence: CDR1 SGHNT, CDR2 YYREEE (reference sequence). The CDR3 nucleotides are TGTGCCAGCAGCACACAGGGGGCGTCTAACTATGGCTACACCTTC. Residues: CASSTQGASNYGYTF.